Below are 10 T cell receptor beta chains sequenced from a single sample in a study of T cell responses to AZD1222 COVID-19 vaccine. Some clones are missing from TCRdb's copy, which holds only in-frame ones; the method was immunoSEQ multiplex PCR. In the table there are 120,000 or so clones, around 91% of which are singletons. Sequenced material: peripheral blood, taken on day 0 of MenACWY control vaccination. The receptors come from an adult in good health.

V gene TRBV7-2 combines with J gene TRBJ2-6; D might be TRBD1 or TRBD2, each matching 5 bases. Germline V lookup: CDR1 SGHTA, CDR2 FQGNSA. Trimming shortened V by 1 base and J by 4 bases, and 11 bases separated the two germline ends. The CDR3 is 16 residues long. This CDR3 reads CASSLDTGPGANVLTF. DNA of the CDR3: TGTGCCAGCAGCTTAGATACGGGGCCCGGGGCCAACGTCCTGACTTTC.

This rearrangement joins TRBV7-2 to TRBJ2-5; possibly TRBD2 for D (6 bases). Germline V gene data show CDR1 as SGHTA and CDR2 as FQGNSA. The CDR3 length is 13 residues. With 5 bases removed from V and 13 bases from J, the gap between germline ends came to 20 bases. This CDR3 reads CASSPETLASVYF. The CDR3 nucleotides are TGTGCCAGCAGCCCAGAAACGCTAGCGTCCGTGTACTTC.

The genes are TRBV20-1 and TRBJ1-2; 7 bases fit TRBD1. There are 13 residues in the CDR3. V gave up 5 bases and J gave up 5 bases; unmatched junction bases: 8. The germline V gene encodes CDR1 DFQATT and CDR2 SNEGSKA (reference sequence). The CDR3 sequence: CSAGGQDLYGYTF. As DNA, the CDR3 is TGCAGTGCTGGTGGACAGGATCTATATGGCTACACCTTC.

This chain connects TRBV24-1 to TRBJ2-7, with TRBD2 matching over 9 bases. Germline trimming cut 5 bases from V and 2 bases from J; bases unmatched to any gene: 6. Germline V CDR1 and CDR2: KGHDR, SFDVKD. The CDR3 runs 15 residues. The CDR3 loop reads CATSGALAGTYEQYV. The CDR3 DNA reads as TGTGCCACCAGTGGAGCGCTAGCGGGGACCTACGAGCAGTACGTC.

The J gene is TRBJ2-3, the V gene TRBV3-1 (or the pseudogene TRBV3-2); D might be TRBD1 or TRBD2, each matching 5 bases. Deletions cut 7 bases from V and 0 bases from J, with 17 bases between. Germline CDR1 and CDR2: LGHDT and YNNKEL (reference sequence). The CDR3 contains 16 residues. CDR3 in DNA: TGTGCCAGCACCCTAAGGGGACGGACTAGCACAGATACGCAGTATTTT. This sequence encodes CASTLRGRTSTDTQYF.

The rearrangement uses TRBV19 and TRBJ1-5; TRBD1 agrees at 9 bases. V lost 9 bases to trimming and J lost 6 bases; unmatched junction nucleotides: 6. The CDR3 runs 13 residues. Germline assignment: CDR1 LNHDA and CDR2 SQIVND (reference sequence). This CDR3 reads CASDRTGAQPQHF. The CDR3 DNA reads as TGTGCCAGCGACCGGACAGGGGCTCAGCCCCAGCATTTT.

In its sample, this clone was seen a few times. The J gene is TRBJ1-1, the V gene TRBV5-1; D uncertain. V shed 0 bases and J shed 4 bases, with 4 bases lying between them. The CDR3 runs 12 residues. Germline-derived CDR1 and CDR2 are SGHRS and YFSETQ. Written as DNA, the CDR3 is TGCGCCAGCAGCTTGGATCTCACTGAAGCTTTCTTT. Amino acid sequence: CASSLDLTEAFF. The full variable domain, rest sourced from reference TRBV5-1 and TRBJ1-1, is KAGVTQTPRYLIKTRGQQVTLSCSPISGHRSVSWYQQTPGQGLQFLFEYFSETQRNKGNFPGRFSGRQFSNSRSEMNVSTLELGDSALYLCASSLDLTEAFFGQGTRLTVV.

The CDR3 sequence: CAWSVKRQGSYEQYF. CDR3 bases: TGTGCCTGGAGTGTAAAGCGACAGGGGAGCTACGAGCAGTACTTC. V is TRBV30 and J is TRBJ2-7; TRBD1 aligns across 8 bases. The CDR3 runs to 15 residues. Trimming cost V 0 bases and J 3 bases; bases outside gene matches: 7. In germline, CDR1 is GTSNPN, CDR2 SVGIG (reference sequence).

The J gene is TRBJ1-1, the V gene TRBV7-8; D remains unclear. Trimming cost V 2 bases and J 0 bases, with 7 bases left between them. Germline assignment: CDR1 SGHVS and CDR2 FQNEAQ. This CDR3 has 14 residues. CDR3 amino acids: CASSLRTVNTEAFF. The CDR3 DNA reads TGTGCCAGCAGCTTACGGACGGTGAACACTGAAGCTTTCTTT.

The V and J genes are TRBV11-3 and TRBJ1-1, with a weak D call TRBD1 (6 bases). Germline V lookup: CDR1 SGHNT, CDR2 YENEEA. The CDR3 runs 13 residues. Between the trimmed V and J ends, which lost 0 bases and 11 bases, there was a span of 13 bases. The CDR3 protein is CASSLDRNRAAFF. For the CDR3, the DNA is TGTGCCAGCAGCTTAGATAGAAACAGGGCGGCTTTCTTT.